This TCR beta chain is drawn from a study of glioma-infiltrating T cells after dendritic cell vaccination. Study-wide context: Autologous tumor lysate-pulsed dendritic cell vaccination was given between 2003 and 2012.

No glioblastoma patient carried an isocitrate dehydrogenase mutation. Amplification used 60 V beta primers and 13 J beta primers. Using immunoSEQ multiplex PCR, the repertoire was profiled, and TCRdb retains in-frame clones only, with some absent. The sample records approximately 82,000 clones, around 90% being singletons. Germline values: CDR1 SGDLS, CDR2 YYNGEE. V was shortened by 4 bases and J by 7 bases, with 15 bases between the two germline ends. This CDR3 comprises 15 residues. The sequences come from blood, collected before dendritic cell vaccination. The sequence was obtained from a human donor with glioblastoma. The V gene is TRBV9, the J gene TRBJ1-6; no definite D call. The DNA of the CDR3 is TGTGCCAGCAGCTTGACGACGGAGAGAAATTCACCCCTCCACTTT. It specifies CASSLTTERNSPLHF.